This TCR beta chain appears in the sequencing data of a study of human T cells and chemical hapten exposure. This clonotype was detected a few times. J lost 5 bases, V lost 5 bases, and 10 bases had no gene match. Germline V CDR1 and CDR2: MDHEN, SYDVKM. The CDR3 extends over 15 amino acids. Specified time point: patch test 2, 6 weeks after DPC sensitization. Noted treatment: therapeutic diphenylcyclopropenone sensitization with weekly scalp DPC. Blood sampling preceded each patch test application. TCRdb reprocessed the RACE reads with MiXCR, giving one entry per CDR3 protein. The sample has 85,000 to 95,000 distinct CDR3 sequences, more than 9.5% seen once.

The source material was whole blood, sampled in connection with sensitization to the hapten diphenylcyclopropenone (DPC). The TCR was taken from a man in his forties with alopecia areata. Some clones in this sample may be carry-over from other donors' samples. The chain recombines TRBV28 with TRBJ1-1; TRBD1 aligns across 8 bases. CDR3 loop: CASSPRAQGGTEAFF. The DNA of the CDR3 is TGTGCCAGCAGTCCACGAGCACAGGGGGGGACTGAAGCTTTCTTT.